This TCR beta chain came from a study of cytomegalovirus exposure and HLA in healthy donors. There were likely unrecorded immune exposures, though donors were nominally healthy when sampled. This CDR3 spans 16 amino acids. V shed 7 bases, J shed 7 bases, and the junction held 10 bases outside the gene matches. Germline V gene data show CDR1 as LNHDA and CDR2 as SQIVND (reference sequence). Primers: 60 Vbeta forward and 13 Jbeta reverse. Measured with immunoSEQ multiplex PCR; TCRdb has only the in-frame clones, and not every one. The table lists about 200,000 clones, around 82% of them singletons. This receptor was identified in a man aged 18 to 30 in good health and CMV-seronegative. The rearrangement links TRBV19 to TRBJ2-2; 12 nucleotides line up with TRBD2. Sequencing was performed on PBMCs. CDR3 sequence reads: CASTARSSGRDGELFF. The CDR3 bases are TGTGCCAGTACCGCACGATCTAGCGGGAGGGACGGGGAGCTGTTTTTT.